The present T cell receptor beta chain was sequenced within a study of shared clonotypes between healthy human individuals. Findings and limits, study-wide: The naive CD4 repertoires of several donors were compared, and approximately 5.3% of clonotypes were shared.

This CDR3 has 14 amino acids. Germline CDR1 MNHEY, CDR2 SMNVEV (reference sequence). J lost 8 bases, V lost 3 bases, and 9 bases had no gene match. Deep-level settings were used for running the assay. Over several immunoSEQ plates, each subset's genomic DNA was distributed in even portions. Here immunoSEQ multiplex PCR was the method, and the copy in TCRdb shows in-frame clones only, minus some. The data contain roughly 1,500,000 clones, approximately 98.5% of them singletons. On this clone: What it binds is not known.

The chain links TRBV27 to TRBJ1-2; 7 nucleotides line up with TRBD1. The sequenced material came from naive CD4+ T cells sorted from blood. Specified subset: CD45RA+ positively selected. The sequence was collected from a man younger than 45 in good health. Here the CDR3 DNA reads TGTGCCAGCAGTTTCCTAGGACAGGAGTCGGGCTACACCTTC. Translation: CASSFLGQESGYTF.